This is a list of T cell receptor beta chains from one sample in a study of blood T cell repertoires in COVID-19. This table comes from immunoSEQ multiplex PCR, and its TCRdb copy is limited to in-frame clones, with some not included. The sample lists about 100,000 clones; about 80% were seen once. Sequencing was performed on peripheral blood. Every receptor here comes from a man between 65 and 85 years old with active or convalescent COVID-19. CDR3s include the opening cysteine and the closing phenylalanine or tryptophan. D genes are given only for firm matches. Rows may omit the clone size; those that give it use once, few, many or a size class.

>.|TRBV5-6|.|TRBJ1-6
CASSLGDRNSPLHF
TGTGCCAGCAGCTTGGGAGACAGGAATTCACCCCTCCACTTT
>TRBD1|TRBV30|.|TRBJ1-2
CAWSGDRGRRTNYGYTF
TGTGCCTGGAGTGGGGACAGGGGCCGCCGGACTAACTATGGCTACACCTTC
>.|TRBV6-5|.|TRBJ1-1
CASIRAGVDTEAFF
TGTGCCAGCATTAGGGCAGGGGTGGACACTGAAGCTTTCTTT
>TRBD1|TRBV4-1|few|TRBJ1-1
CASSRPDRGSAEAFF
TGCGCCAGCAGCCGGCCCGACAGGGGGTCCGCTGAAGCTTTCTTT
>.|TRBV7-8|.|TRBJ1-1
CASSRGRSGQSAEAFF
TGTGCCAGCAGCCGAGGGAGAAGCGGACAGTCCGCTGAAGCTTTCTTT
>TRBD1|TRBV6-5|.|TRBJ2-7
CASSRGTGVFYEQYF
TGTGCCAGCAGTCGCGGGACAGGGGTCTTCTACGAGCAGTACTTC
>TRBD1|TRBV7-2|.|TRBJ1-5
CASSPNRGRNQPQHF
TGTGCCAGCAGCCCGAACAGGGGGCGCAATCAGCCCCAGCATTTT
>.|TRBV5-1|.|TRBJ1-1
CASSLVGGDTEAFF
TGCGCCAGCAGCTTGGTAGGGGGGGACACTGAAGCTTTCTTT
>.|TRBV6-4|.|TRBJ1-2
CASSPGFNYGYTF
TGTGCCAGCAGCCCAGGGTTTAACTATGGCTACACCTTC
>TRBD1|TRBV5-1|.|TRBJ2-3
CASSLGTGGRTDTQYF
TGCGCCAGCAGCTTGGGTACAGGGGGCCGCACAGATACGCAGTATTTT
>TRBD1|TRBV28|many|TRBJ1-5
CASSSSGTGYQPQHF
TGTGCCAGCAGTTCTTCCGGGACAGGGTATCAGCCCCAGCATTTT
>.|TRBV3-1/TRBV3-2|.|TRBJ1-6
CASSPTAFNSPLHF
TGTGCCAGCAGCCCGACAGCCTTCAATTCACCCCTCCACTTT
>TRBD2|TRBV9|.|TRBJ2-1
CASSVTGEGEQFF
TGTGCCAGCAGCGTTACGGGGGAGGGTGAGCAGTTCTTC
>.|TRBV27|few|TRBJ1-1
CASSLSAGVTEAFF
TGTGCCAGCAGTTTATCAGCAGGGGTCACTGAAGCTTTCTTT
>.|TRBV3-1/TRBV3-2|few|TRBJ2-7
CASSLRTSYEQYF
TGTGCCAGCAGCCTCCGGACTTCCTACGAGCAGTACTTC
>.|TRBV3-1/TRBV3-2|.|TRBJ1-2
CASSQLTGFGYTF
TGTGCCAGCAGCCAACTTACAGGGTTCGGCTACACCTTC
>TRBD2|TRBV19|.|TRBJ2-1
CASSSRTSGSYNEQFF
TGTGCCAGTAGTAGTCGGACTAGCGGGTCCTACAATGAGCAGTTCTTC
>TRBD1|TRBV9|.|TRBJ2-2
CASRQGTNTGELFF
TGTGCCAGCAGACAGGGGACGAACACCGGGGAGCTGTTTTTT
>.|TRBV2|.|TRBJ1-5
CASLDTPNQPQHF
TGTGCCAGTCTGGACACCCCCAATCAGCCCCAGCATTTT
>.|TRBV5-5|.|TRBJ2-5
CASSFFGGAQETQYF
TGTGCCAGCAGCTTTTTTGGGGGGGCCCAAGAGACCCAGTACTTC
>.|TRBV7-9|.|TRBJ1-1
CASSPAPTVAFF
TGTGCCAGCAGCCCGGCCCCCACAGTAGCTTTCTTT
>TRBD1|TRBV10-3|few|TRBJ1-2
CAISGNRGASVGYTF
TGTGCCATCAGTGGAAACAGGGGCGCGTCGGTCGGCTACACCTTC
>.|TRBV7-2|few|TRBJ1-1
CASSPTGQSTEAFF
TGTGCCAGCAGCCCTACAGGGCAGAGCACTGAAGCTTTCTTT
>TRBD1|TRBV9|.|TRBJ1-6
CASSGGQGGSPLHF
TGTGCCAGCAGCGGGGGACAGGGTGGTTCACCCCTCCACTTT
>TRBD1|TRBV19|.|TRBJ1-2
CASTDRGSSGYTF
TGTGCCAGCACGGACAGGGGGTCCTCTGGCTACACCTTC
>.|TRBV5-1|.|TRBJ2-6
CASSLQGSGANVLTF
TGCGCCAGCAGCTTACAGGGCTCGGGGGCCAACGTCCTGACTTTC
>.|TRBV4-1|.|TRBJ2-5
CASSQEGQGEETQYF
TGCGCCAGCAGCCAAGAGGGGCAGGGTGAAGAGACCCAGTACTTC
>TRBD2|TRBV2|few|TRBJ2-2
CASFLGRARSGELFF
TGTGCCAGTTTTCTGGGGAGGGCCCGATCCGGGGAGCTGTTTTTT
>TRBD2|TRBV28|.|TRBJ2-2
CASSAGGRTGELFF
TGTGCCAGCAGTGCGGGGGGGCGCACCGGGGAGCTGTTTTTT
>.|TRBV9|.|TRBJ1-1
CASSVYGNTEAFF
TGTGCCAGCAGCGTCTACGGGAACACTGAAGCTTTCTTT
>.|TRBV29-1|few|TRBJ1-1
CSATKNTEAFF
TGCAGCGCCACAAAGAACACTGAAGCTTTCTTT
>.|TRBV2|.|TRBJ1-2
CASSEGGRVYGYTF
TGTGCCAGCAGTGAAGGGGGGCGAGTCTATGGCTACACCTTC
>.|TRBV5-5|.|TRBJ2-2
CASSRQPGPPGELFF
TGTGCCAGCAGCCGACAGCCCGGGCCCCCCGGGGAGCTGTTTTTT
>.|TRBV6-5|once|TRBJ1-6
CASMERFTLHF
TGTGCCAGCATGGAGAGATTCACCCTCCACTTT
>TRBD1|TRBV12-3/TRBV12-4|.|TRBJ1-2
CASSLQGASTF
TGTGCCAGCAGTTTACAGGGGGCCTCCACCTTC
>.|TRBV7-2|.|TRBJ1-2
CASSLEGASGYTF
TGTGCCAGCAGCTTAGAAGGGGCCAGTGGCTACACCTTC
>TRBD1|TRBV29-1|.|TRBJ2-2
CSVTGTALPGELFF
TGCAGCGTTACCGGGACAGCCTTACCCGGGGAGCTGTTTTTT
>.|TRBV2|.|TRBJ1-4
CASSVGGGGEKLFF
TGTGCCAGCAGTGTAGGGGGTGGGGGTGAAAAACTGTTTTTT
>.|TRBV2|.|TRBJ2-2
CASSVRMAGTGELFF
TGTGCCAGCAGTGTCCGGATGGCAGGGACCGGGGAGCTGTTTTTT
>TRBD2|TRBV4-2|.|TRBJ2-6
CASSQEVAGAGANVLTF
TGTGCCAGCAGCCAAGAGGTAGCGGGAGCTGGGGCCAACGTCCTGACTTTC
>TRBD2|TRBV18|.|TRBJ2-7
CASSPGLAGNEQYF
TGTGCCAGCTCGCCGGGACTAGCGGGAAACGAGCAGTACTTC
>.|TRBV6-2/TRBV6-3|.|TRBJ2-3
CASSSLRHPDTQYF
TGTGCCAGCAGTTCCCTCCGACATCCCGATACGCAGTATTTT
>.|TRBV12-3/TRBV12-4|.|TRBJ2-1
CASTRSGNEQFF
TGTGCCAGCACCAGATCAGGCAATGAGCAGTTCTTC
>.|TRBV5-1|.|TRBJ2-3
CASCPAALTDTQYF
TGCGCCAGCTGCCCAGCGGCGCTCACAGATACGCAGTATTTT
>.|TRBV13|once|TRBJ2-7
CASSFKVRGGHEQYF
TGTGCCAGCAGCTTTAAGGTACGGGGAGGTCACGAGCAGTACTTC
>.|TRBV15|.|TRBJ1-4
CATSGGKVEKLFF
TGTGCCACCAGCGGGGGGAAGGTTGAAAAACTGTTTTTT
>.|TRBV5-1|.|TRBJ1-1
CASSSVVGAGDEAFF
TGCGCCAGCAGCTCGGTGGTAGGAGCGGGGGATGAAGCTTTCTTT
>.|TRBV25-1|few|TRBJ2-7
CAAGSAYEQYF
TGTGCCGCGGGGAGTGCCTACGAGCAGTACTTC
>TRBD1|TRBV11-2|few|TRBJ1-2
CASSRRDSHYGYTF
TGTGCCAGCAGCCGTCGGGACAGCCACTATGGCTACACCTTC
>.|TRBV29-1|.|TRBJ1-2
CSVGAPDGYTF
TGCAGCGTTGGGGCCCCAGATGGCTACACCTTC
>.|TRBV6-5|.|TRBJ2-7
CASGRETTYEQYF
TGTGCCAGCGGGCGGGAAACTACCTACGAGCAGTACTTC
>TRBD1|TRBV4-1|.|TRBJ2-7
CASSQIVVPGTGLYEQYF
TGCGCCAGCAGCCAGATCGTGGTCCCCGGGACAGGGTTATACGAGCAGTACTTC
>TRBD1|TRBV3-1/TRBV3-2|.|TRBJ2-7
CASSQDHPHLGTAGFEQYF
TGTGCCAGCAGCCAAGATCACCCCCATCTTGGGACAGCAGGCTTCGAGCAGTACTTC
>.|TRBV19|once|TRBJ2-7
CASSNGLQYEQYF
TGTGCCAGTAGTAATGGACTACAATACGAGCAGTACTTC
>TRBD2|TRBV7-2|.|TRBJ2-5
CASSSGLAGQETQYF
TGTGCCAGCAGCTCGGGACTAGCGGGGCAAGAGACCCAGTACTTC